Below, one TCR beta chain is given with its context. This sample is drawn from a study of shared clonotypes between healthy human individuals. Trimming cost V 5 bases and J 4 bases, with 17 bases left between them. The CDR3 sequence is 15 residues long. CDR1 SGHTA and CDR2 FQGNSA come from the germline V gene. Sequenced by immunoSEQ multiplex PCR; TCRdb stores in-frame clones only, minus some. This table has a few hundred thousand clones, around three quarters appearing once. This chain uses TRBV7-2 with TRBJ1-2; D perhaps matches TRBD1 (6 bases). The receptor was derived from a middle-aged woman in good health. Some clones in this sample may be carry-over from other donors' samples. Sequenced material: PBMCs. CDR3 in DNA: TGTGCCAGCAGCCTTCACGGAGGGGGTTTCTATGGCTACACCTTC. This gives the protein CASSLHGGGFYGYTF.